This TCR beta chain originates from a study of T cells in localized non-small cell lung cancer. General study results and limits: Paired adjacent lung recovered a median roughly 56 of the top 100 tumor clones. Clonality peaked in uninvolved adjacent lung rather than tumor. Only one tumor region was sequenced, so heterogeneity remains possible.

With respect to this clone: What it recognizes is unknown.

Profiled with immunoSEQ multiplex PCR; TCRdb holds only in-frame clones, not every one. The table has 18,000 or so clones, 75% to 90% seen once. Source: peripheral blood, taken before any cancer treatment. The receptor comes from a man aged 35 to 69 with stage I lung adenocarcinoma.

This CDR3 reads CASSKTAYGYTF. The CDR3 nucleotides are TGTGCCAGCAGTAAGACAGCTTATGGCTACACCTTC. V usage is TRBV28 and J usage is TRBJ1-2; possibly TRBD1 for D (5 bases). Trimming left V 5 bases short and J 5 bases short, with 9 bases between. Germline assignment: CDR1 MDHEN and CDR2 SYDVKM. This CDR3 spans 12 amino acids.